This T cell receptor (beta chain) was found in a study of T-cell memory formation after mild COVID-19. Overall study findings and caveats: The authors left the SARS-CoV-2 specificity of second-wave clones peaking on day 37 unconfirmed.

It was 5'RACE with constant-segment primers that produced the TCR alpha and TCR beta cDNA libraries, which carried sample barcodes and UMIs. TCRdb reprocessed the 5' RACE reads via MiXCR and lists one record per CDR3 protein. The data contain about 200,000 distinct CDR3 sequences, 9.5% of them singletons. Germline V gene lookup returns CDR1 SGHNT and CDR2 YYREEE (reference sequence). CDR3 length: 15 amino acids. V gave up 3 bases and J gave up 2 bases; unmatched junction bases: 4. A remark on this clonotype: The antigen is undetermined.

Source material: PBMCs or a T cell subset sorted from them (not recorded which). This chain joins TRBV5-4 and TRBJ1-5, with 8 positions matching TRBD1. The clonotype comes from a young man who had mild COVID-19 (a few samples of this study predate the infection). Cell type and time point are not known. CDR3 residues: CASSSGTGGNQPQHF. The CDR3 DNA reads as TGTGCCAGCAGCTCCGGGACAGGCGGCAATCAGCCCCAGCATTTT.